Reported below is one T cell receptor (beta chain). Its antigen is still unknown. Base quality data are lacking; no much larger clone is found one base away. Library prep was done by the immunoSEQ multiplex PCR assay. A mixture of 60 forward primers for TCR Vbeta segments and 13 reverse primers for TCR Jbeta segments was used in the multiplex PCR. A multiplex PCR assay on genomic DNA amplified the CDR3 region of rearranged TCR beta genes. The amplified TCR beta libraries were sequenced on the Illumina HiSeq System as 87-base-pair reads. In the original analysis: A later analysis tallied 75 million to 85 million unique TCR beta chains across the 666 repertoires, and approximately 12 million of those chains were shared by two or more donors. A nearest-neighbor algorithm error-corrected the raw reads and collapsed the reads into unique sequences, merging closely related sequences to remove PCR and sequencing errors. V, D and J gene segments were assigned by aligning CDR3 sequences to IMGT reference sequences. For a sequence to be retained, at least a six-nucleotide match to both a V gene segment and a J gene segment was required. Rearrangements were called productive when the CDR3 lacked stop codons and stayed in frame with V and J; all others were non-productive. CDR3 was defined according to IMGT convention as the region running from the second conserved V-encoded cysteine to the conserved J-encoded phenylalanine. The earlier analysis of approximately 590 of the donors excluded any sequence lacking an unambiguous match to a single V gene segment. In an earlier analysis of a few hundred of the donors, V segments were called functional above 56.7% productive rearrangements and were called segregating when the between-donor standard deviation exceeded 5%. A statistical classification framework was built to diagnose cytomegalovirus status from the catalog of TCR beta chain sequences. V and J gene assignment, in a later analysis, came from comparing TCR nucleotide sequences with IMGT/GENE-DB human TR gene sequences. Using the TCRdist pipeline, a later analysis assigned CDR3 sequences along with most-parsimonious VDJ recombination scenarios. A later analysis defined each TCR beta chain by its CDR3 amino acid sequence plus V-gene family, and excluded reads lacking a unique V-gene family. To address suspected cross-contamination and a sequencing artifact, a later analysis removed a few hundred highly shared, low-generation-probability nucleotide sequences. For each public chain, a later analysis derived a clonal expansion index from normalized ranks of inferred template counts within each repertoire. A later analysis computed generation probabilities with a VDJ recombination model fitted to out-of-frame rearrangements, and checked the results against IGoR. A later analysis scored TCR-TCR, TCR-HLA and TCR-CMV co-occurrence with hypergeometric tests, applying a repertoire-size bias correction to TCR pairs. To estimate false discovery rates, a later analysis permuted the HLA or CMV assignments 20 times. In a later analysis, co-occurring TCRs were grouped using DBSCAN, and TCRdist sequence similarity was added for clustering within HLA-allele-positive subsets. Repertoires with fewer than 30,000 or more than 120,000 public chains were left out of co-occurrence clustering, as were a few repertoires with anomalous nucleotide sharing. Here the immuneACCESS table is served through TCRdb, limited to in-frame sequences with V and J called. Missing clones are a known gap in these copies; in checked studies unresolved V genes cover under half, and the rest lacks a known reason. Clone size and the V and J calls come from that table; the DNA yielded D and trimming. The sample includes 80,000 or so clones, with over 70% observed a single time. 7% to 7.5% of the sample goes to the ten largest clones.

This specimen comes from a study of cytomegalovirus exposure and HLA in healthy donors listed by TCRdb under 2017. Looking at the study overall: An earlier analysis of 587 of the donors reported more than 250 Gb of sequence data and roughly 100 million unique TCR beta sequences from 150 million to 200 million T cells. An early release covering about 600 HLA-typed donors comprised about 300 gigabases of sequencing data and around 80 million unique TCR sequences. Rather than drawing on any new phenotypic data, the later analysis identified candidate immune exposures from TCR beta sequences and the way those sequences occurred across donors. The study combined high-throughput TCR immunosequencing, statistical association of individual TCRs with disease status, and machine learning to predict cytomegalovirus infection status. In an earlier analysis of 500 to 650 of the donors, high-throughput TCR beta sequencing was used to judge whether each TCR beta V gene segment behaved as functional or pseudogenic. A later genetic analysis took genome-wide SNP genotypes for about 65% of the roughly 670 donors and used that subset as a discovery cohort. Typing coverage differed by locus: A, B, C, DRB1 and DQB1 were typed in roughly 629-640 donors, DQA1 in 500 to 550, DPA1 in 600 to 610, and DPB1 in 472. All discovery cohort repertoires had been generated on a single sequencing platform. On average, around 230,000 unique TCR beta nucleotide sequences were sequenced per donor among a few hundred genotyped donors of the cohort, with roughly 18% of those sequences being non-productive. The study was designed to test whether signatures of past pathogen exposure could be identified by cataloging public T cell receptors. The genetic ancestry cluster associated with self-reported Caucasian donors included roughly four fifths of the 398 genotyped donors. The study used immunosequencing to profile the T cell repertoires of approximately 640 subjects and linked those repertoires to cytomegalovirus serostatus. A later analysis re-analyzed previously published TCR beta repertoires from approximately 670 donors and added high-resolution HLA genotyping to study TCR occurrence patterns. Donor age, sex, ethnicity and CMV serostatus were compiled together with the repertoire data. Several DR-DQ haplotypes were handled as single units for association and clustering, since linkage in the cohort was strong. Along with the roughly 610-subject first cohort, a separate validation cohort of roughly 110 different subjects was used. HLA typing covered class I and class II loci at four-digit resolution.

V trim: 4 bases; J trim: 6 bases; unmatched bases: 8. CDR1 and CDR2, looked up from the germline V gene, are SGHTA and FQGNSA. The CDR3 starts with the cysteine, ends with the phenylalanine, and has 15 residues. This entry keeps only the CDR3 DNA: 45 bases, framed from base 1. Broader findings and caveats from the paper: The earlier analysis of 587 of the donors excluded 15 to 20 rarely observed V segments, including chromosome 9 orphons, because counts were too low. Some IMGT-functional V segments, including TRBV6-2 and TRBV6-3, could not be told apart with the 87-base-pair reads, so those segments were excluded. Correlated functional status among segregating V segments might reflect linkage disequilibrium, but an unknown experimental factor could not be ruled out. A later analysis associated roughly 17,000 TCR beta sequences with specific HLA alleles at a false discovery rate of 0.05. Most TCR sequences were seen in very few donors, while some public TCRs were found in many individuals. In a later analysis, TCR association rates were found to vary across HLA loci, with the most associated TCRs seen for DRB1 alleles and the fewest for HLA-C alleles. A total of 150 to 200 TCR beta chains were listed by the study as associated with cytomegalovirus. An earlier analysis of 587 of the donors showed that most TCR beta V segments appeared in productive rearrangements either about 87% or about 30% of the time, which broadly matched IMGT annotations. In a later analysis, most CMV-associated TCR beta chains were found to appear HLA-restricted, with HLA associations seemingly driven largely by CMV exposure. Because HLA typing was missing for some donors at each locus, association tests included only the typed subset. A further reported finding was that TCR beta sequences accurately predicted the HLA-A and HLA-B alleles for most subjects in the first cohort. The only immune exposure information available for the cohort was CMV serostatus. Presence/absence analyses assumed roughly uniform sequencing depth across donors, an assumption that may not hold. According to a later genetic analysis, donors in an Asian-associated ancestry cluster had fewer N-insertions in productive TCRs than the approximately 700-donor mean. Several of the top co-occurrence clusters appeared to be linked to parvovirus B19, influenza, CMV and Epstein-Barr virus, according to a later analysis. A few of the identified cytomegalovirus-associated TCR beta chains were confirmed in vitro to be specific for cytomegalovirus antigens. In a later genetic analysis, a missense DCLRE1C variant was associated with V-gene and J-gene trimming of TCR beta chains, and the association was replicated in an independent cohort. In a later analysis, HLA-associated TCR beta chains showed more clonal expansion and lower generation probabilities than non-associated chains that were equally common. This cohort had only TCR beta chains sequenced, and the lack of alpha or paired-chain data limited which features could be detected. In both the original and validation cohorts, the classifier was reported to diagnose cytomegalovirus status with high specificity and sensitivity. The sequencing pipeline was judged likely to have produced a cluster of highly shared sequence variants as a technical artifact. Assigning TCR associations to individual alleles was difficult when HLA alleles, especially DR and DQ, strongly co-occurred. The authors suggested that the approach could potentially be extended to other disease states and immunological phenotypes.

The cohort comprised around 690 healthy bone marrow donors. All cohort members were sampled while nominally healthy, although unrecorded immune exposures were likely present. The donor tested CMV seronegative and was one of the 352 seronegative cohort members. Every donor gave a peripheral blood sample, and the peripheral blood mononuclear cells from that sample were used for TCR beta sequencing. The Qiagen DNeasy Blood Extraction Kit was used to extract genomic DNA from the blood cell samples. The receptor was derived from a woman aged 40 to 49 in good health and CMV-seronegative. The V and J genes are TRBV7-2 and TRBJ1-5, with 8 junctional bases fitting TRBD1. Sequenced input: PBMCs. The bases are TGTGCCAGCAGCTCCGCAGGGGGCGCAGGTCAGCCCCAGCATTTT. Translated, it reads CASSSAGGAGQPQHF.